Each of the 27 T cell receptor beta chains below was sequenced from the same sample in a study of response to subunit inactivated influenza vaccine. TCRdb re-derived calls from the RT-PCR reads in MiXCR, one entry per CDR3 protein. The data show under 750,000 distinct CDR3 sequences, with approximately 10% seen just once and about 9.4% held by the top ten. This sample comprised PBMCs from blood, obtained on the day of vaccination. These TCRs come from a man aged 50 to 60 who received an inactivated influenza vaccine.

The genes are TRBV28 and TRBJ2-7; a weak D match, TRBD2 (5 bases). V was clipped by 5 bases and J by 2 bases, with 16 bases between them. Germline assignment: CDR1 MDHEN and CDR2 SYDVKM. This CDR3 comprises 15 residues. CDR3 sequence (DNA): TGTGCCAGCAGTCCCTCGCAGGTAGCGACCTACGAGCAGTACTTC. It specifies CASSPSQVATYEQYF.

This clonotype was observed many times. The chain is built from TRBV11-2 and TRBJ1-1; TRBD1 is a possible D gene (6 bases). Germline loops: CDR1 SGHAT, CDR2 FQNNGV. V was shortened by 3 bases and J by 1 base, with 12 bases between the two germline ends. This CDR3 contains 15 residues. In DNA form, the CDR3 reads TGTGCCAGCAGCTTCCTAACGGGACAGAACACTGAAGCTTTCTTT. The encoded protein is CASSFLTGQNTEAFF.

The V and J genes are TRBV2 and TRBJ2-2, with 10 nucleotides matching TRBD2. The length of the CDR3 is 15 residues. The junction had 3 bases not matched to a gene; V was cut back by 4 bases and J by 4 bases. The germline V gene has CDR1 SNHLY and CDR2 FYNNEI. CDR3 sequence: CASSGERGGTGELFF. For the CDR3, the DNA is TGTGCCAGCAGTGGAGAGCGGGGGGGCACCGGGGAGCTGTTTTTT.

This clonotype has a handful of counts. The chain links TRBV27 to TRBJ2-1, with a possible D match to TRBD2 (6 bases). V was clipped by 1 base and J by 3 bases, with 13 bases between them. CDR1 and CDR2 (germline): MNHEY, SMNVEV (reference sequence). CDR3 length: 16 residues. The CDR3, as DNA: TGTGCCAGCAGTTTATGGGCTAGCGAGTACTACAATGAGCAGTTCTTC. As protein: CASSLWASEYYNEQFF.

The chain links TRBV5-6 to TRBJ1-1, with D possibly matching TRBD1 (5 bases). This CDR3 is 17 amino acids long. Germline CDR1 is SGHDT and CDR2 is YYEEEE. The V and J ends lost 1 base and 4 bases respectively, with 20 bases between them. The CDR3 DNA is TGTGCCAGCAGCTTGTTGGGAGAGTACTCAGGGAGCACTGAAGCTTTCTTT. Protein sequence: CASSLLGEYSGSTEAFF.

In its sample, this clonotype was seen a few times. This sequence joins TRBV6-1 and TRBJ2-1, with TRBD2 identical over 10 bases. The CDR3 has 16 residues. The germline V gene has CDR1 MNHNS and CDR2 SASEGT. Trimming took 6 bases from V and 7 from J; bases not matched to a gene: 12. CDR3 sequence: CASSLGLADYRNEQFF. The CDR3 DNA reads TGTGCCAGCAGCCTCGGACTAGCGGACTACAGGAATGAGCAGTTCTTC.

The rearrangement joins TRBV18 to TRBJ2-7; D unresolved. There are 13 residues in the CDR3. Germline CDR1 KGHSH, CDR2 LQKENI. Trimming took off 2 bases at V and 1 base at J, with 6 bases between the two ends. This CDR3 reads CASSPTESYEQYF. DNA for the CDR3: TGTGCCAGCTCACCAACAGAGTCCTACGAGCAGTACTTC.

The V and J genes are TRBV24-1 and TRBJ2-7; TRBD1 matches at 10 bases. The germline CDR1 and CDR2 sequences are KGHDR and SFDVKD. The V gene end was trimmed by 3 bases and the J gene end by 6 bases; junction bases not matched to a gene: 7. The CDR3 runs 15 residues. CDR3 nucleotide sequence: TGTGCCACCAGTGATCCGGGACAGGGGTTTGGCGAGCAGTACTTC. The encoded protein is CATSDPGQGFGEQYF.

The chain carries TRBV7-8 and TRBJ2-1; perhaps TRBD1 as D (6 bases). CDR1 is SGHVS and CDR2 is FQNEAQ in the germline V gene. The CDR3 spans 16 residues. V was trimmed by 2 bases and J by 8 bases, leaving 19 bases between them. The CDR3 nucleotides read TGTGCCAGCAGCTTATCGGGTGGAAACAGGGCCTATGAGCAGTTCTTC. This sequence encodes CASSLSGGNRAYEQFF.

V usage is TRBV11-2 and J usage is TRBJ1-4, with D maybe TRBD1 (5 bases). Between the trimmed V and J ends, which lost 1 base and 3 bases, there was a span of 9 bases. Germline values: CDR1 SGHAT, CDR2 FQNNGV. The CDR3 length is 15 residues. The CDR3 nucleotides are TGTGCCAGCAGCTTAGGTCCAGGGTCTAATGAAAAACTGTTTTTT. Translated: CASSLGPGSNEKLFF.

This clonotype has more than one count but fewer than ten. V gene TRBV11-1 combines with J gene TRBJ1-5; a weak D match, TRBD1 (6 bases). The CDR3 totals 18 residues. Germline lookup yields CDR1 SGHAT and CDR2 FQDESV (reference sequence). The V gene lost 5 bases and the J gene lost 4 bases, with 24 bases spanning the gap. CDR3 DNA sequence: TGTGCCAGCAGCCCTAGTGGGGGCAGGGCGGAGGTAAATCAGCCCCAGCATTTT. This encodes CASSPSGGRAEVNQPQHF.

The genes are TRBV7-9 and TRBJ2-7; D gene ambiguous. The V end lost 5 bases, the J end lost 4 bases, and 18 bases lay between the germline ends. Germline lookup yields CDR1 SEHNR and CDR2 FQNEAQ (reference sequence). This CDR3 is 15 amino acids long. The CDR3 nucleotides read TGTGCCAGCAGCCCTTACGGCCCCTCGAGGTACGAGCAGTACTTC. Encoded protein: CASSPYGPSRYEQYF.

This clonotype showed up just a few times. V usage is TRBV6-5 and J usage is TRBJ2-2; D gene uncertain. This CDR3 is built from 15 residues. The germline V gene has CDR1 MNHEY and CDR2 SVGAGI. V dropped 0 bases and J dropped 4 bases, with 9 bases sitting between them. This CDR3 reads CASSYSMAITGELFF. For the CDR3, the DNA is TGTGCCAGCAGTTACTCGATGGCCATCACCGGGGAGCTGTTTTTT.

This clonotype has a count of ten or more. V usage is TRBV15 and J usage is TRBJ2-7, with D perhaps matching TRBD1 (5 bases). Germline CDR1 and CDR2: LNHNV and YYDKDF (reference sequence). The CDR3 length is 15 residues. V was pared by 0 bases and J by 4 bases, with 13 bases between. For the CDR3, the DNA is TGTGCCACCAGCAGAGACAGGGTCCCCGTTTACGAGCAGTACTTC. Its protein product is CATSRDRVPVYEQYF.

This clonotype was recorded at least ten times. The V gene is TRBV2, the J gene TRBJ1-3, with D possibly being TRBD1 (6 bases). The CDR3 covers 15 residues. V dropped 3 bases and J dropped 0 bases, with 9 bases sitting between them. The germline V gene has CDR1 SNHLY and CDR2 FYNNEI. Here the CDR3 DNA reads TGTGCCAGCAGTGAGGGGGCCAGCTCTGGAAACACCATATATTTT. Its protein product is CASSEGASSGNTIYF.

The rearrangement links TRBV10-3 to TRBJ2-3; TRBD2 matches 8 bases. In germline, CDR1 is ENHRY, CDR2 SYGVKD. The V segment lost 5 bases and the J segment 1 base; nucleotides outside the gene matches: 11. CDR3 length: 17 residues. CDR3 in DNA: TGTGCCATCAGTCCCGCCCCCCCGCGGGGGGGCACAGATACGCAGTATTTT. Translating it yields CAISPAPPRGGTDTQYF.

This clonotype has at least ten counts. The V and J genes are TRBV7-9 and TRBJ2-7; 9 bases match TRBD1. This CDR3 is built from 14 residues. CDR1 is SEHNR and CDR2 is FQNEAQ in the germline V gene (reference sequence). Trimming took 10 bases from V and 4 from J; bases not matched to a gene: 11. CDR3 sequence reads: CATNLDRGSYEQYF. DNA of the CDR3: TGTGCCACCAACTTGGACAGGGGAAGTTACGAGCAGTACTTC.

The chain links TRBV20-1 to TRBJ2-7, with D maybe TRBD1 (6 bases). Germline assignment: CDR1 DFQATT and CDR2 SNEGSKA (reference sequence). V was pared by 1 base and J by 0 bases, with 10 bases between. This CDR3 has 14 amino acids. The CDR3 DNA sequence: TGCAGTGCTAGAGGGGCAGGGGCCTCCTACGAGCAGTACTTC. Residues: CSARGAGASYEQYF.

This clonotype appeared many times. V usage is TRBV10-2 and J usage is TRBJ1-5; 9 nucleotides align to TRBD1. Germline V CDR1 and CDR2: WSHSY, SAAADI. The CDR3 is 15 residues long. The V and J ends lost 6 bases and 4 bases, in that order; junction bases with no gene match: 7. Here the CDR3 reads CASSDGQGLNQPQHF. The CDR3 DNA reads as TGCGCCAGCAGCGACGGACAGGGGCTGAATCAGCCCCAGCATTTT.

This clonotype was recorded a few times. The genes are TRBV5-1 and TRBJ2-5; 13 bases fit TRBD2. Per germline, CDR1 SGHRS and CDR2 YFSETQ. Trimming took 5 bases from V and 4 from J; bases not matched to a gene: 8. The CDR3 has 16 amino acids. The DNA of the CDR3 is TGCGCCAGCAGGAACGGACTAGCGGGAGTTCGAGAGACCCAGTACTTC. The encoded protein is CASRNGLAGVRETQYF.

This clonotype was observed a handful of times. The J gene is TRBJ1-1, the V gene TRBV12-3 or TRBV12-4; tentatively, D is TRBD1 (5 bases). The CDR3 loop spans 12 amino acids. The V end was cut by 8 bases, the J end by 5 bases, with 12 bases between. Here the CDR3 DNA reads TGTGCCAGCGGGATGGGGCAGACTGAAGCTTTCTTT. This codes for CASGMGQTEAFF.

This clonotype was detected ten times or more. The V gene is TRBV28, the J gene TRBJ2-7; TRBD1 matches 9 bases. CDR3 size: 15 residues. The V gene's germline CDR1 is MDHEN and CDR2 SYDVKM. J gave up 6 bases and V 5 bases, and 11 bases lay outside the gene matches. CDR3 in DNA: TGTGCCAGCAGTCCCACAGGGACAGGGTATTCCGAGCAGTACTTC. It encodes CASSPTGTGYSEQYF.

This clonotype was recorded a few times. The V call is TRBV20-1, the J call TRBJ1-5; D is unresolved. This CDR3 contains 13 residues. The V gene's germline CDR1 is DFQATT and CDR2 SNEGSKA (reference sequence). The V end was cut by 0 bases, the J end by 4 bases, with 7 bases between. The chain's CDR3 is CSARDWVNQPQHF. The DNA for the CDR3 is TGCAGTGCTAGAGATTGGGTAAATCAGCCCCAGCATTTT.

The rearrangement joins TRBV5-1 to TRBJ2-7; D remains ambiguous. V lost 1 base and J 6 bases, leaving 11 bases between the germline ends. The CDR3 loop spans 13 amino acids. The germline V gene encodes CDR1 SGHRS and CDR2 YFSETQ. CDR3 sequence: CASSLRLGFEQYF. The CDR3 DNA reads TGCGCCAGCAGCTTGAGGTTGGGGTTCGAGCAGTACTTC.

The J gene is TRBJ2-1, the V gene TRBV20-1; TRBD1 aligns across 7 bases. The ends lost 8 bases at V and 0 bases at J; junction bases unmatched: 7. The CDR3 loop spans 14 amino acids. Germline CDR1 DFQATT, CDR2 SNEGSKA (reference sequence). The CDR3, as DNA: TGCAGTTCTCCGGGACAGAGCTCCTACAATGAGCAGTTCTTC. Residues: CSSPGQSSYNEQFF.

The table lists this clonotype with a few counts. The V gene is TRBV7-9, the J gene TRBJ2-3; D is uncertain. The CDR3 is made up of 13 amino acids. The V gene lost 1 base and the J gene lost 13 bases, with 15 bases spanning the gap. The germline CDR1 and CDR2 sequences are SEHNR and FQNEAQ (reference sequence). In DNA form, the CDR3 reads TGTGCCAGCAGCTTAGTTCCAGACCCTCCGAAGTATTTT. Translated, it gives CASSLVPDPPKYF.

In its sample, this clonotype was seen many times. V usage is TRBV12-3 or TRBV12-4 and J usage is TRBJ2-2, with a weak D call TRBD1 (5 bases). This CDR3 spans 14 amino acids. Trimming cost V 6 bases and J 3 bases, with 11 bases left between them. In DNA, the CDR3 is TGTGCCAGCAGCCGACAGCACGACACCGGGGAGCTGTTTTTT. Protein product: CASSRQHDTGELFF.